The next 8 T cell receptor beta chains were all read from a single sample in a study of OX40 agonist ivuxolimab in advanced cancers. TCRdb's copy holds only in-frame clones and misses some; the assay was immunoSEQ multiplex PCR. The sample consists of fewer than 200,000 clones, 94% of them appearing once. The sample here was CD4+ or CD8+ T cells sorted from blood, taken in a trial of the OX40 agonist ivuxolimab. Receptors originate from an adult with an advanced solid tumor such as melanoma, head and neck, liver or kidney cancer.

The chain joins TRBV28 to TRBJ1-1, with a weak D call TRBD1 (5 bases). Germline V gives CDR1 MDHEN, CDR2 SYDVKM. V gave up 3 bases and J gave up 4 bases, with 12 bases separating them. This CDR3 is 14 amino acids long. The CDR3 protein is CASSFSGFVTEAFF. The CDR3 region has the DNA TGTGCCAGCAGTTTTTCAGGGTTCGTCACTGAAGCTTTCTTT.

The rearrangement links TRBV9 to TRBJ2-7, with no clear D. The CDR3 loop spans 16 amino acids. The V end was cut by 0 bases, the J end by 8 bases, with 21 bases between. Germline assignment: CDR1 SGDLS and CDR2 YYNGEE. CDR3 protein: CASSVGGSGDDAKQYF. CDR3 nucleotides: TGTGCCAGCAGCGTAGGAGGTTCAGGAGACGACGCCAAGCAGTACTTC.

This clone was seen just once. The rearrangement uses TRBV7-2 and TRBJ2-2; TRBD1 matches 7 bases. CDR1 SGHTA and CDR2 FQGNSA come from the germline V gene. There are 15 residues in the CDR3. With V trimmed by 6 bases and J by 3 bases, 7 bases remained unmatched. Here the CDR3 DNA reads TGTGCCAGCAGTTCACGACAGGGCGACACCGGGGAGCTGTTTTTT. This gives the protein CASSSRQGDTGELFF.

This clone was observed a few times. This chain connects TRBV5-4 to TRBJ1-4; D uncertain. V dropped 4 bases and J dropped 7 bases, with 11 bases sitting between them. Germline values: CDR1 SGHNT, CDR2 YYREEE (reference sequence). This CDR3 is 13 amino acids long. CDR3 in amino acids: CASSIRGTEKLFF. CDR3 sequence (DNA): TGTGCCAGCAGCATACGCGGTACTGAAAAACTGTTTTTT.

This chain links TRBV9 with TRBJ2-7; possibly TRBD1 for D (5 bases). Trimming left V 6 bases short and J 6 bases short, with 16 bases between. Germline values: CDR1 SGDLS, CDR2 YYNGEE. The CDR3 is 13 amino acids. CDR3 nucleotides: TGTGCCAGCACCGAAACTCAGGGCGGCGAGCAGTACTTC. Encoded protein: CASTETQGGEQYF.

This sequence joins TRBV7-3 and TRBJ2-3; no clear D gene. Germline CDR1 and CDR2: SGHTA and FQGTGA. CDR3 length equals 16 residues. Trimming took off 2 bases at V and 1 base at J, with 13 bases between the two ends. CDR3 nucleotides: TGTGCCAGCAGCTTAGGAGACTTTGAAGGCACAGATACGCAGTATTTT. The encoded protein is CASSLGDFEGTDTQYF.

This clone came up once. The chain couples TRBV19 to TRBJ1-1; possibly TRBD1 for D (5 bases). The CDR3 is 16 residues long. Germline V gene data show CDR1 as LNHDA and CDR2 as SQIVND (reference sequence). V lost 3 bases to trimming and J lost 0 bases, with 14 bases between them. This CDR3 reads CASSITPGNMNTEAFF. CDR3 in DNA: TGTGCCAGTAGTATTACTCCAGGGAACATGAACACTGAAGCTTTCTTT.

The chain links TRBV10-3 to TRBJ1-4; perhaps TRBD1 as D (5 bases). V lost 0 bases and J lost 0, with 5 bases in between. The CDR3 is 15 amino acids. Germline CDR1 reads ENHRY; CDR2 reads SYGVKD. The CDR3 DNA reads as TGTGCCATCAGTGAGTCGGGGGCAACTAATGAAAAACTGTTTTTT. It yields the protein CAISESGATNEKLFF.